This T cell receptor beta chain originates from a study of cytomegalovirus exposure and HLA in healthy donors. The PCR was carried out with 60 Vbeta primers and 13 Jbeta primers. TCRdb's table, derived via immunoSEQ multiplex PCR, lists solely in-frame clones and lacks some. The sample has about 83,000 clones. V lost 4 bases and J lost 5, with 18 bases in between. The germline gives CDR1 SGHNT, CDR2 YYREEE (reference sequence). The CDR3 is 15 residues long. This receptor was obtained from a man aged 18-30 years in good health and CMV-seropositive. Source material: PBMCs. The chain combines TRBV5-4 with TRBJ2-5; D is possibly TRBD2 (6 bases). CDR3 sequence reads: CASSNRRREAETQYF. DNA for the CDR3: TGTGCCAGCAGCAACCGCAGGAGGGAGGCGGAGACCCAGTACTTC. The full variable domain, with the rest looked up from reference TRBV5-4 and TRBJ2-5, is ETGVTQSPTHLIKTRGQQVTLRCSSQSGHNTVSWYQQALGQGPQFIFQYYREEENGRGNFPPRFSGLQFPNYSSELNVNALELDDSALYLCASSNRRREAETQYFGPGTRLLVL.